This TCR beta chain was captured in a study of read filtering for tumor transcriptome and immune sequencing. This library used approximately 390 ng RNA and molecular barcoded adaptors spanning alpha/delta and beta/gamma chains. TCRdb fed the reads into MiXCR, producing one record per CDR3 protein. The sample has 30,000 to 45,000 distinct CDR3 sequences; around an eighth are singletons. Study findings and constraints: Compared with RNA-seq, IR-seq gave much higher clonotype depth and reliability. This fraction held mixed bone marrow immune cells after CD138-negative sorting.

Unmatched junction bases numbered 7, after V lost 1 base and J lost 3 bases. The CDR3 extends over 16 amino acids. Germline V lookup: CDR1 DFQATT, CDR2 SNEGSKA (reference sequence). This clonotype showed up many times. Its antigen is currently unknown. The gene calls are TRBV20-1 and TRBJ2-7; 12 bases are a match to TRBD2. The clonotype was recovered from a donor aged 40 or older with multiple myeloma. The sample consisted of a population of CD138-negative cells sorted from bone marrow. The chain's CDR3 is CSARVPLAGGIYEQYF. Written as DNA, the CDR3 is TGCAGTGCTAGAGTACCCCTAGCGGGGGGGATCTACGAGCAGTACTTC.